This T cell receptor beta chain was obtained from a study of cytomegalovirus exposure and HLA in healthy donors. Study findings and constraints: Diagnosis of cytomegalovirus status made by the classifier reportedly showed high specificity and sensitivity. With further analysis later on, most CMV-associated TCR beta chains appeared HLA-restricted.

PCR amplification relied on 60 Vbeta primers (plus 13 Jbeta primers). The assay was immunoSEQ multiplex PCR, and TCRdb's table has in-frame clones only and misses some. The repertoire holds some 150,000 clones, with about 82% as singletons. As concerns this clone: Its specificity is not known.

The TCR sequence derives from a female donor in good health and CMV-seropositive. The sequenced sample consisted of PBMCs.

CDR3 nucleotides: TGTGCCAGCTCACGCGGGACAGGGAGCACAGATACGCAGTATTTT. Protein: CASSRGTGSTDTQYF. This rearrangement joins TRBV18 to TRBJ2-3; 9 bases align to TRBD1. V lost 4 bases to trimming and J lost 0 bases; unmatched junction nucleotides: 2. The length of the CDR3 is 15 residues. Germline CDR1 and CDR2: KGHSH and LQKENI. Looking up the rest from reference TRBV18 and TRBJ2-3 gives the full variable domain: NAGVMQNPRHLVRRRGQEARLRCSPMKGHSHVYWYRQLPEEGLKFMVYLQKENIIDESGMPKERFSAEFPKEGPSILRIQQVVRGDSAAYFCASSRGTGSTDTQYFGPGTRLTVL.